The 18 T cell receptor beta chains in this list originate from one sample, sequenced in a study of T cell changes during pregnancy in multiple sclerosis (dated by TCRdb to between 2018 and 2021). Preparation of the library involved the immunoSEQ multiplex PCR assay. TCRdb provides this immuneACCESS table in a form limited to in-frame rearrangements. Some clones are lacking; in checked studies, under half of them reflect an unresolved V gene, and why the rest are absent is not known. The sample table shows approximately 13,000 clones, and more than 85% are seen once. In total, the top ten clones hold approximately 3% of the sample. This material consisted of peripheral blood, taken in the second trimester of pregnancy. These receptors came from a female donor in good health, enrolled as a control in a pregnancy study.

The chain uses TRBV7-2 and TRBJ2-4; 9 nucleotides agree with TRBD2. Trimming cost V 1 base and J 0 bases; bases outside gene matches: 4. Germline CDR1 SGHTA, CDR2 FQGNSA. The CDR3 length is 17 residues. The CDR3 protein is CASSLVASGVAKNIQYF. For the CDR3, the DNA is TGTGCCAGCAGCTTAGTGGCTAGCGGGGTAGCCAAAAACATTCAGTACTTC.

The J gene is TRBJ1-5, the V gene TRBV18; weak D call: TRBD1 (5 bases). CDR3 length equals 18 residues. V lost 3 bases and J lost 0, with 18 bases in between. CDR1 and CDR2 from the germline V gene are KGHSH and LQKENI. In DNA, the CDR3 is TGTGCCAGCTCACCCCTTGGAGGGGTAGGAGGTAGCAATCAGCCCCAGCATTTT. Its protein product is CASSPLGGVGGSNQPQHF.

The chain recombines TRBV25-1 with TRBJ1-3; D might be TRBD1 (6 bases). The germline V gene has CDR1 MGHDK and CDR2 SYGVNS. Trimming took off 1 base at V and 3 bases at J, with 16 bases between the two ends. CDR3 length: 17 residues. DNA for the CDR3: TGTGCCAGCAGTGAATTGCCTGGGGGCGCGGGTGGAAACACCATATATTTT. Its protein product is CASSELPGGAGGNTIYF.

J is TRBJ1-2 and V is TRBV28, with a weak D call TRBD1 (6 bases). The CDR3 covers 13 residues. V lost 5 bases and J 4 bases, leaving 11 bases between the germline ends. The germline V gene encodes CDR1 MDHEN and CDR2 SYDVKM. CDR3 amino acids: CASSSMGAYGYTF. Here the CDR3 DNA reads TGTGCCAGCAGTAGTATGGGGGCCTATGGCTACACCTTC.

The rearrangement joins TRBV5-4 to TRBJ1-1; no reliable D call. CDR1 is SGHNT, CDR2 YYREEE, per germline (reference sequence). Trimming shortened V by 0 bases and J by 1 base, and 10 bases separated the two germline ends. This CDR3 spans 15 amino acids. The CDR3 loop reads CASSLASGGNTEAFF. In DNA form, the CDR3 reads TGTGCCAGCAGCTTGGCTTCCGGAGGGAACACTGAAGCTTTCTTT.

The CDR3 coding sequence is TGTGCCACCAGCAGAAAGGGGGCAAATGGCTACACCTTC. Residues: CATSRKGANGYTF. The chain couples TRBV15 to TRBJ1-2, with 7 bases that match TRBD1. CDR1 and CDR2 from the germline V gene are LNHNV and YYDKDF (reference sequence). V trimming: 2 bases; J trimming: 6 bases; junction bases outside the gene matches: 3. This CDR3 is 13 amino acids long. Full variable domain (missing parts from reference TRBV15 and TRBJ1-2): DAMVIQNPRYQVTQFGKPVTLSCSQTLNHNVMYWYQQKSSQAPKLLFHYYDKDFNNEADTPDNFQSRRPNTSFCFLDIRSPGLGDTAMYLCATSRKGANGYTFGSGTRLTVV.

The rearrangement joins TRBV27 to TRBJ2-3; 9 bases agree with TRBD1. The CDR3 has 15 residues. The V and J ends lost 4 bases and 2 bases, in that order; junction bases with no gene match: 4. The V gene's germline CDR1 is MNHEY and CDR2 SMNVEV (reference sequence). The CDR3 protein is CASSWTGAYTDTQYF. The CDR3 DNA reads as TGTGCCAGCAGTTGGACAGGGGCTTACACAGATACGCAGTATTTT.

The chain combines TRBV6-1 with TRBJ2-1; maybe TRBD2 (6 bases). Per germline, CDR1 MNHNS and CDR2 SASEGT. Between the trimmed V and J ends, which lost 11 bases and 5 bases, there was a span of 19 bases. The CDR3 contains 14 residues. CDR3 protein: CASERDSAHNEQFF. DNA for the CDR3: TGTGCCTCCGAAAGGGACTCCGCGCACAATGAGCAGTTCTTC.

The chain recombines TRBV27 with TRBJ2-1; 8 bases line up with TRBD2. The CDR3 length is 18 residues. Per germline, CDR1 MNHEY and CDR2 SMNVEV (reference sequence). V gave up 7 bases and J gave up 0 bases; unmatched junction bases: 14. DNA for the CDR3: TGTGCCAGCATCCTTATCGGGGGGGGCGGGAGCTCCTACAATGAGCAGTTCTTC. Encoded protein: CASILIGGGGSSYNEQFF.

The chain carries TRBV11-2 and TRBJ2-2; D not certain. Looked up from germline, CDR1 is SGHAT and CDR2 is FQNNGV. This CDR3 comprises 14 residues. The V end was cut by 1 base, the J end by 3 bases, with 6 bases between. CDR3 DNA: TGTGCCAGCAGCTTAGTCCGGGACACCGGGGAGCTGTTTTTT. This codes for CASSLVRDTGELFF.

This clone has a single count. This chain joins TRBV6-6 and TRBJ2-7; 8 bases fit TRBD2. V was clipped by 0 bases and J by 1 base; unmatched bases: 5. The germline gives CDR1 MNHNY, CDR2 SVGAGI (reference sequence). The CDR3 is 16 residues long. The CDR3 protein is CASSYSRREVSYEQYF. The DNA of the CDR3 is TGTGCCAGCAGTTACTCGAGGCGGGAGGTATCCTACGAGCAGTACTTC.

The DNA for the CDR3 is TGTGCCAGCAGTGGGGGGGACGAGGGCTACACCTTC. Translating it yields CASSGGDEGYTF. The V call is TRBV2, the J call TRBJ1-2; D is possibly TRBD1 (5 bases). CDR1 is SNHLY, CDR2 FYNNEI, per germline. There are 12 residues in the CDR3. V was pared by 4 bases and J by 8 bases, with 11 bases between.

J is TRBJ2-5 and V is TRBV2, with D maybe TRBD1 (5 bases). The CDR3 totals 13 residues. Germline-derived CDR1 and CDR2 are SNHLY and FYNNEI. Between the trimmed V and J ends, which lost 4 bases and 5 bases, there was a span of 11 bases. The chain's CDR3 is CASSGSGLETQYF. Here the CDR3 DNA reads TGTGCCAGCAGTGGCTCAGGGTTGGAGACCCAGTACTTC.

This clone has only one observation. The CDR3 here is CASSLGLGYEQYF. The CDR3, as DNA: TGTGCCAGCAGTTTGGGGCTAGGGTACGAGCAGTACTTC. The V gene is TRBV28, the J gene TRBJ2-7; maybe TRBD1 (5 bases). CDR3 size: 13 residues. Trimming took off 3 bases at V and 4 bases at J, with 10 bases between the two ends. Looked up from germline, CDR1 is MDHEN and CDR2 is SYDVKM.

Written as DNA, the CDR3 is TGTGCCAGTAGCCCCGGGACAACCAGAGGGGAAAAACTGTTTTTT. It yields the protein CASSPGTTRGEKLFF. J is TRBJ1-4 and V is TRBV19; weak D call: TRBD1 (6 bases). V was trimmed by 6 bases and J by 8 bases, leaving 19 bases between them. Germline CDR1 is LNHDA and CDR2 is SQIVND (reference sequence). The CDR3 runs to 15 residues.

Written as DNA, the CDR3 is TGTGCCAGCAGCGTATACAGCGGTCAAGAGACCCAGTACTTC. This gives the protein CASSVYSGQETQYF. The V gene is TRBV9, the J gene TRBJ2-5, with a tentative D call TRBD2 (5 bases). With 1 base removed from V and 2 bases from J, the gap between germline ends came to 9 bases. The CDR3 is 14 amino acids. From germline, CDR1 is SGDLS and CDR2 YYNGEE.

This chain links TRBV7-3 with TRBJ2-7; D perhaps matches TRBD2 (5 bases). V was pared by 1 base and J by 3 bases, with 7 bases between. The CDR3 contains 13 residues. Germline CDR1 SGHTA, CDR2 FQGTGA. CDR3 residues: CASSLMSGYEQYF. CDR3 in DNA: TGTGCCAGCAGCTTAATGAGCGGCTACGAGCAGTACTTC.

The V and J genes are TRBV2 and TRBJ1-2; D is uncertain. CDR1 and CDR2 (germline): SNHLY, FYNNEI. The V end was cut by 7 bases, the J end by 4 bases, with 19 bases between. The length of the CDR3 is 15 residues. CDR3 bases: TGTGCCAGCACCCCGGGGTGGCAGTCCGTCTATGGCTACACCTTC. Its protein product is CASTPGWQSVYGYTF.